The 2 T cell receptor beta chains in this list originate from one sample, sequenced in a study of T cell repertoires in cytomegalovirus infection. These TCRs are of unknown antigen specificity. TCRdb analysed the reads with MiXCR anew, one entry per CDR3 protein. The profile shows around 500,000 distinct CDR3 sequences, about two fifths of them singletons. The sequencing used cultured PBMCs, collected from culture after CMV antigen stimulation. These receptors all come from a human donor in good health (CMV status not recorded). Some clones in this sample may be carry-over from other donors' samples.

This clonotype was found a few times. The DNA of the CDR3 is TGTGCCAGCAGTCGACAGTATAGCAATCAGCCCCAGCATTTT. Translated, it gives CASSRQYSNQPQHF. The V call is TRBV6-1, the J call TRBJ1-5; the D gene is possibly TRBD1 (5 bases). V lost 5 bases, J lost 0 bases, and 8 bases lay in between. Germline CDR1 is MNHNS and CDR2 is SASEGT. CDR3 length equals 14 residues.

A few counts support this clonotype. V is TRBV29-1 and J is TRBJ2-7; D perhaps matches TRBD2 (6 bases). In germline, CDR1 is SQVTM, CDR2 ANQGSEA. V was clipped by 8 bases and J by 3 bases, with 29 bases between them. The CDR3 has 17 amino acids. In DNA form, the CDR3 reads TGCAGCATCCGCCGGCCGCCGGCGGTAGCGGAGTTCTACGAGCAGTACTTC. Its protein product is CSIRRPPAVAEFYEQYF.